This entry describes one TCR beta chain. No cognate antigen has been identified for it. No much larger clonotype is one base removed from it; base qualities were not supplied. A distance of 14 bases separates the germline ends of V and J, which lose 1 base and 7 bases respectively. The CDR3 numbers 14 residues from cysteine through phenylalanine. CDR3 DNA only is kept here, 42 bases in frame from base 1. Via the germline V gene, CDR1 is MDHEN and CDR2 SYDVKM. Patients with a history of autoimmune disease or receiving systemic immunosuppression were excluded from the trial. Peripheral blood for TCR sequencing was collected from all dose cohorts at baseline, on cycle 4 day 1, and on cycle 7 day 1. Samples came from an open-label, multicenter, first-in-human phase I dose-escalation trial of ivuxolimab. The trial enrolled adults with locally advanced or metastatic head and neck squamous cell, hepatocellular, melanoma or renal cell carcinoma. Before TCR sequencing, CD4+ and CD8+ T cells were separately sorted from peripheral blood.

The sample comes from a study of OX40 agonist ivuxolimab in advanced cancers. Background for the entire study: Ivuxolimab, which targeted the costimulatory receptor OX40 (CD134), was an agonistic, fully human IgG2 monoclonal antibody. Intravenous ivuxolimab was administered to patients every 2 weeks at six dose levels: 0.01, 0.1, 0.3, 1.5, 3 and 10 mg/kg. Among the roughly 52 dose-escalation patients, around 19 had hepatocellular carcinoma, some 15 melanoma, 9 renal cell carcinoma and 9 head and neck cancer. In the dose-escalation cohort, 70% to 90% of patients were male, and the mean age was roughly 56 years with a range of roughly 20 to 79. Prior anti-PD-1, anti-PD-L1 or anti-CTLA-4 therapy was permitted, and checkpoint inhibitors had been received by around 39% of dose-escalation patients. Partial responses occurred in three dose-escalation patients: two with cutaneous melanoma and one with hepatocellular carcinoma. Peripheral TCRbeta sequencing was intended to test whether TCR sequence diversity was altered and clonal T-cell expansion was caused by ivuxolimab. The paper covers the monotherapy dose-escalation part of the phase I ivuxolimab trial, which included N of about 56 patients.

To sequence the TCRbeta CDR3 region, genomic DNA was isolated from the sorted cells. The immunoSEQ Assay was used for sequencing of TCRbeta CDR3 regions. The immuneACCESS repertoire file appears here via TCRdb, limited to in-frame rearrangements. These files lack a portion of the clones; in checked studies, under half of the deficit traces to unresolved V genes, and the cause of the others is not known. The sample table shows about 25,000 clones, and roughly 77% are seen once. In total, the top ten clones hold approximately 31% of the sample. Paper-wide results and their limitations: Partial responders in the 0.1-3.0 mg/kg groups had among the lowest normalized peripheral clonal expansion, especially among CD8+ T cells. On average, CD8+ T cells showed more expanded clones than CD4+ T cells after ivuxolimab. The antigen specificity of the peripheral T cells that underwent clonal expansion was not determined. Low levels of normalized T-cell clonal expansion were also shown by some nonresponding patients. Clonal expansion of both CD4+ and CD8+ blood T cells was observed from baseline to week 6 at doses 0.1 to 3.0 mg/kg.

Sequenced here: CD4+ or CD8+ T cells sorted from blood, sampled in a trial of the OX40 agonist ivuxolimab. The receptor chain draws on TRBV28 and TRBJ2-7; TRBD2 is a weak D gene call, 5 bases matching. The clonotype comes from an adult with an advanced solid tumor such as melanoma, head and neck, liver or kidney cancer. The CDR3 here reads CASSLLRGFGEQYF. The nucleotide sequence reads TGTGCCAGCAGTTTATTGCGAGGGTTTGGGGAGCAGTACTTC.